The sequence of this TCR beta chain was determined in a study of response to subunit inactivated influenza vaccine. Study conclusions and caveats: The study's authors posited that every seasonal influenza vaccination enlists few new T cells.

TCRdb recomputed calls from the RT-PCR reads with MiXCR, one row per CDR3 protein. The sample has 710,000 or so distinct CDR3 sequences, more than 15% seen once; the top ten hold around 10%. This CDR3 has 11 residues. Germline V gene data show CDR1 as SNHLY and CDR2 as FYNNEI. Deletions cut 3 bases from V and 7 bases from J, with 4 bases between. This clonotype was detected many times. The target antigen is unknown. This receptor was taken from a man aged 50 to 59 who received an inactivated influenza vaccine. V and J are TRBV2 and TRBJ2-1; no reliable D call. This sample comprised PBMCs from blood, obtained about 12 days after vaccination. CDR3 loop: CASSDLNEQFF. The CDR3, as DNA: TGTGCCAGCAGTGACCTAAATGAGCAGTTCTTC.